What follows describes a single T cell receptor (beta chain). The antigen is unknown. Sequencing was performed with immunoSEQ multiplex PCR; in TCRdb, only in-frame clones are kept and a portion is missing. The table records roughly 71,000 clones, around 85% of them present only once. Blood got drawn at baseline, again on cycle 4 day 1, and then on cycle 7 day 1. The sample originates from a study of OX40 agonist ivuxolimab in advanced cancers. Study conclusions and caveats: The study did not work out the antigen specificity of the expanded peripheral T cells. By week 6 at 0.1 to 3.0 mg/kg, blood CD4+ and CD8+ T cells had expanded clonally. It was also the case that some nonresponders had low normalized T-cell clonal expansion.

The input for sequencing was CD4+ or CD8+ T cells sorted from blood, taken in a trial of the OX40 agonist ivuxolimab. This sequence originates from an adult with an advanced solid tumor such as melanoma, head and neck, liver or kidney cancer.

The CDR3 loop is CASEGQFYGYTF. CDR3 DNA sequence: TGTGCCAGCGAGGGACAGTTCTATGGCTACACCTTC. The chain is built from TRBV2 and TRBJ1-2; 7 bases fit TRBD1. CDR1 is SNHLY and CDR2 is FYNNEI in the germline V gene. The CDR3 sequence is 12 residues long. The V and J ends lost 8 bases and 4 bases, in that order; junction bases with no gene match: 4.